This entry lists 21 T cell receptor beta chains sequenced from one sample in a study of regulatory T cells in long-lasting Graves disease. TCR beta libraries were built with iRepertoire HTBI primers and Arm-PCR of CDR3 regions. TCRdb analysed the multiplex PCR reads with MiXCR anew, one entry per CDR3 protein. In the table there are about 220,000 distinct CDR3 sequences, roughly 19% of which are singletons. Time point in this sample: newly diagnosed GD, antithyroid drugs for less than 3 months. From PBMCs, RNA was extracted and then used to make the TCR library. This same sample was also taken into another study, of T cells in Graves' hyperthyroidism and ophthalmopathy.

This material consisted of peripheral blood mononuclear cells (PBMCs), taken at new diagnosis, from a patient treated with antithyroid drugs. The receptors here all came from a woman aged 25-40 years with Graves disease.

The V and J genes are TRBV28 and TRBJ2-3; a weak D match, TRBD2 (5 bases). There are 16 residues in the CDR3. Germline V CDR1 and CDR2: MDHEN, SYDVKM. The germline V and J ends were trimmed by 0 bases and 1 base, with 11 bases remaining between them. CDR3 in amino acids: CASSLWQRFGTDTQYF. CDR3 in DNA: TGTGCCAGCAGTTTATGGCAGCGGTTCGGCACAGATACGCAGTATTTT.

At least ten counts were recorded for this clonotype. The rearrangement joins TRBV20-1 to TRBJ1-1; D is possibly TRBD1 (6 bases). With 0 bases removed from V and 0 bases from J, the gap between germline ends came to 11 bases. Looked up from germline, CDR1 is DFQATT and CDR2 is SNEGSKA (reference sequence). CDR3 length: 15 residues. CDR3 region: CSARDVGGLNTEAFF. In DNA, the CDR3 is TGCAGTGCTAGAGATGTGGGGGGGCTGAACACTGAAGCTTTCTTT.

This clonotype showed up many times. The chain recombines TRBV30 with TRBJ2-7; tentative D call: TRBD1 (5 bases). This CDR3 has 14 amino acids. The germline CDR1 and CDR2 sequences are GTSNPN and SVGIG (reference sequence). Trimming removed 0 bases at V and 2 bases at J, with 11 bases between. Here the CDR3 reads CAWSVLTGTYEQYF. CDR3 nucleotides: TGTGCCTGGAGTGTTTTAACAGGTACCTACGAGCAGTACTTC.

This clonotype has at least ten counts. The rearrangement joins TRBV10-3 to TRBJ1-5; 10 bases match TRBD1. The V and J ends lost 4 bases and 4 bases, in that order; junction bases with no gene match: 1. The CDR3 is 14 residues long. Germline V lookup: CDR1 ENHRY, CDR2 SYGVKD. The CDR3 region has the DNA TGTGCCATCAGTGGGACAGGGGGGAATCAGCCCCAGCATTTT. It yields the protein CAISGTGGNQPQHF.

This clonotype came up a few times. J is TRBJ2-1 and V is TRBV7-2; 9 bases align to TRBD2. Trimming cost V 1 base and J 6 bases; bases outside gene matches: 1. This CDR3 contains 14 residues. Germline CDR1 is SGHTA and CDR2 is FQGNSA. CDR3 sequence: CASSLGSGGNEQFF. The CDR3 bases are TGTGCCAGCAGCTTAGGTAGCGGGGGCAATGAGCAGTTCTTC.

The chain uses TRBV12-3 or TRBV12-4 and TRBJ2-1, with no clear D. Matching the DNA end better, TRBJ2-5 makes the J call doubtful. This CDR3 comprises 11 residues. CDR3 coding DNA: TGTGCCAGCACCCTCGGGGAGACCCAGTACTTC. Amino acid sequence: CASTLGETQYF.

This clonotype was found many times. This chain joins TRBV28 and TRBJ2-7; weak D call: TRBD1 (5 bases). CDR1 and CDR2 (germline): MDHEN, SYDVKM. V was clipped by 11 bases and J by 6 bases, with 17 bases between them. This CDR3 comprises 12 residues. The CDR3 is CAVRARVGEQYF. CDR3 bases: TGTGCCGTCCGGGCCAGGGTCGGCGAGCAGTACTTC.

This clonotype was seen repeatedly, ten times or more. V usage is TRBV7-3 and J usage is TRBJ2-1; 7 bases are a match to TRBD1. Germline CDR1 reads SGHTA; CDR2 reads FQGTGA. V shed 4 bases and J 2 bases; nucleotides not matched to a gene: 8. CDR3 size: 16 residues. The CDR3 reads CASSSRQGAAYNEQFF. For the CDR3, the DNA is TGTGCCAGCAGCTCAAGACAGGGTGCGGCCTACAATGAGCAGTTCTTC.

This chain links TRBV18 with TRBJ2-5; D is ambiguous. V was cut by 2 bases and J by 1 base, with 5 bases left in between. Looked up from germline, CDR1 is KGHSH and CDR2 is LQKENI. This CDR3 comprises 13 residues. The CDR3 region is CASSPNLQETQYF. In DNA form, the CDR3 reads TGTGCCAGCTCACCAAATCTCCAAGAGACCCAGTACTTC.

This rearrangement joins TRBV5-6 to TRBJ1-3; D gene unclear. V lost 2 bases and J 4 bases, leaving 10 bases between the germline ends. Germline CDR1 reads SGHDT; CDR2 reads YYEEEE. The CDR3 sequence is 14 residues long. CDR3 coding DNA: TGTGCCAGCAGCTTCAACATTGCGGGAAACACCATATATTTT. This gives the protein CASSFNIAGNTIYF.

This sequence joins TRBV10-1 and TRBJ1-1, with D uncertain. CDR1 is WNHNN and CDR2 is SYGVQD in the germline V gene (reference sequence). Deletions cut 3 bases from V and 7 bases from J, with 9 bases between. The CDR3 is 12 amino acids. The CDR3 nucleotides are TGCGCCAGCAGTGATCCCGGACGTGAAGCTTTCTTT. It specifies CASSDPGREAFF.

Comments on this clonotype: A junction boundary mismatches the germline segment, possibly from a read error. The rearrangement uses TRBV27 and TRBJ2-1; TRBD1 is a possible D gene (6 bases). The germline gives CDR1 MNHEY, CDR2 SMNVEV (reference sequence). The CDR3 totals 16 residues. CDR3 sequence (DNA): TGTGCCAGCAGTGTTCTCGACAGGAGCCCGTACAATGAGCAGTTTTTC. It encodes CASSVLDRSPYNEQFF.

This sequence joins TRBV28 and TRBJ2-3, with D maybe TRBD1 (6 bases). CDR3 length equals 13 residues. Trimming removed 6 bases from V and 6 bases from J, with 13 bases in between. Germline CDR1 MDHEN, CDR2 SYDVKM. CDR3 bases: TGTGCCAGCAGAATACAGGGTGTCGATACGCAGTATTTT. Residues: CASRIQGVDTQYF.

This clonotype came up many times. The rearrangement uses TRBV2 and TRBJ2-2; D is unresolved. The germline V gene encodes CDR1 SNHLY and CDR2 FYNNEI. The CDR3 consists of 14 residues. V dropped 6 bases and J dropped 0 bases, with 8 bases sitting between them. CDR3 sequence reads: CASSPITNTGELFF. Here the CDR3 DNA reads TGTGCCAGCAGCCCTATTACGAACACCGGGGAGCTGTTTTTT.

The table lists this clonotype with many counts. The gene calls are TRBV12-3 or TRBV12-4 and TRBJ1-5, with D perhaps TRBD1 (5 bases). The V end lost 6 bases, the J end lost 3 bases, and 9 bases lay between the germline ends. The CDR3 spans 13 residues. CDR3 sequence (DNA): TGTGCCAGCAGGGAGGGGAACAATCAGCCCCAGCATTTT. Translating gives CASREGNNQPQHF.

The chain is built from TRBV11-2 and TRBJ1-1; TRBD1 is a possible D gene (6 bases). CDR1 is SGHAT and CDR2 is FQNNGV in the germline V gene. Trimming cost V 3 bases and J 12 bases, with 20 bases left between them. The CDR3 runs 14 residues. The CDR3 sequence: CASSFLTTGSETFF. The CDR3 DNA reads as TGTGCCAGCAGCTTTCTAACGACAGGTTCGGAAACTTTCTTT.

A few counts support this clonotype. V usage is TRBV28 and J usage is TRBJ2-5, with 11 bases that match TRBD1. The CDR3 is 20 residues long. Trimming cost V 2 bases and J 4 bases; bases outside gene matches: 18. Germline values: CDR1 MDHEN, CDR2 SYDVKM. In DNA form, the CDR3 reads TGTGCCAGCAGTTTAAGTAGGACAGGGGGCTTTCGTGGCGAGACAGAGACCCAGTACTTC. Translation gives CASSLSRTGGFRGETETQYF.

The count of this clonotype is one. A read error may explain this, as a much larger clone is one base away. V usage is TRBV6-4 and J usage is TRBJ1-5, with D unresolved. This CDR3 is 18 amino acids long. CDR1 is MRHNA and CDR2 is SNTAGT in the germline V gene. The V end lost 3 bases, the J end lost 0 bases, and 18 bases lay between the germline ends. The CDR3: CASSDSLGAGYSNQPQHF. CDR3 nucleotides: TGTGCCAGCAGTGATTCGTTGGGTGCGGGATATAGCAATCAGCCCCAGCATTTT.

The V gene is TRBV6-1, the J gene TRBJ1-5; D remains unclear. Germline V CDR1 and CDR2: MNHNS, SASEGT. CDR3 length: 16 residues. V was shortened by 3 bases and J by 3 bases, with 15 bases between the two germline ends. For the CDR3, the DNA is TGTGCCAGCAGTGAGCCCGTTCTGAGACCCAATCAGCCCCAGCATTTT. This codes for CASSEPVLRPNQPQHF.

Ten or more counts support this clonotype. The CDR3 nucleotides read TGTGCCAGCAGCTTCCGCCCCACTAGCGGGGCCGAAGATACGCAGTATTTT. Protein sequence: CASSFRPTSGAEDTQYF. This chain joins TRBV13 and TRBJ2-3, with 10 bases lining up with TRBD2. The CDR3 is made up of 17 amino acids. The junction had 11 bases not matched to a gene; V was cut back by 3 bases and J by 5 bases. Germline lookup yields CDR1 PRHDT and CDR2 FYEKMQ (reference sequence).

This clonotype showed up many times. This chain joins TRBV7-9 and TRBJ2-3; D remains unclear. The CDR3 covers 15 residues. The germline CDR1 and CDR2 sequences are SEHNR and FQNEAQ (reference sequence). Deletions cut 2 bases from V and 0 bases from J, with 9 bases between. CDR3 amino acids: CASSLWVTSTDTQYF. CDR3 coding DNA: TGTGCCAGCAGCTTATGGGTCACTAGCACAGATACGCAGTATTTT.